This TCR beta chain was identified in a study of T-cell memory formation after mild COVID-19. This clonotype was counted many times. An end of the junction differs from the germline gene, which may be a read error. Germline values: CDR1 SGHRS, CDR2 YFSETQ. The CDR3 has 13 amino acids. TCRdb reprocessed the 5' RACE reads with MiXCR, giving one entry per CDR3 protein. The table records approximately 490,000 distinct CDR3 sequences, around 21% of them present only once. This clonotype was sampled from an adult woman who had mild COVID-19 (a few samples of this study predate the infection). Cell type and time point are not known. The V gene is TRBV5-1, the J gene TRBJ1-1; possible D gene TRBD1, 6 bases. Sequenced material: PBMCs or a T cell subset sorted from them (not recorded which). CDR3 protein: CASSWGQNTEAFF. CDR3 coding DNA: TGTGCCAGCAGCTGGGGACAAAACACTGAAGCTTTCTTT.